Shown below are 21 T cell receptor beta chains from a single sample sequenced in a study of CD8 T cells in ankylosing spondylitis. Whole-study findings and limits: Blood of patients with ankylosing spondylitis appeared to be characterized by a TCR beta motif of about eight highly homologous variants.

Via MiXCR, TCRdb re-called the 5' RACE reads, giving one row per CDR3 protein. The repertoire includes about 220,000 distinct CDR3 sequences, about a sixth of them detected once, and about 42% sits in the top ten. Which antigens these TCRs recognize remains unknown. The material sequenced was blood, either unsorted or a sorted T cell fraction (not recorded which). The source of these receptors is a male donor with ankylosing spondylitis.

This clonotype was seen at least ten times. This chain links TRBV29-1 with TRBJ1-2, with 10 bases fitting TRBD1. V was pared by 5 bases and J by 8 bases, with 11 bases of the junction left unmatched. The CDR3 totals 14 residues. Germline V gene sequence: CDR1 SQVTM, CDR2 ANQGSEA. This CDR3 reads CSVTLTGGVDGYTF. CDR3 sequence (DNA): TGCAGCGTTACTTTGACAGGGGGCGTCGACGGCTACACCTTC.

This chain links TRBV2 with TRBJ2-7; D may be TRBD2 (7 bases). V lost 4 bases, J lost 5 bases, and 18 bases lay in between. The germline CDR1 and CDR2 sequences are SNHLY and FYNNEI. The CDR3 has 15 residues. CDR3 sequence reads: CASSVGGGLYDEQYF. The CDR3, as DNA: TGTGCCAGCAGTGTCGGCGGGGGCCTCTATGACGAGCAGTACTTC.

This clonotype has only a few counts. The V gene is TRBV29-1, the J gene TRBJ1-1; maybe TRBD1 (6 bases). CDR3 length: 13 residues. The V end was cut by 7 bases, the J end by 2 bases, with 14 bases between. CDR1 and CDR2 (germline): SQVTM, ANQGSEA. CDR3 amino acids: CSAPGTPNTEAFF. The CDR3 DNA follows: TGCAGCGCCCCCGGGACACCTAACACTGAAGCTTTCTTT. The whole variable domain, filled in from reference TRBV29-1 and TRBJ1-1, reads SAVISQKPSRDICQRGTSLTIQCQVDSQVTMMFWYRQQPGQSLTLIATANQGSEATYESGFVIDKFPISRPNLTFSTLTVSNMSPEDSSIYLCSAPGTPNTEAFFGQGTRLTVV.

The sample holds a few counts of this clonotype. V is TRBV6-1 and J is TRBJ2-5; 11 nucleotides agree with TRBD2. Germline V lookup: CDR1 MNHNS, CDR2 SASEGT. V dropped 9 bases and J dropped 5; count of bases not matched to a gene: 8. CDR3 size: 14 residues. This CDR3 is CASLSGGAYETQYF. The DNA of the CDR3 is TGTGCCAGTCTTAGCGGGGGGGCGTATGAGACCCAGTACTTC.

The rearrangement joins TRBV19 to TRBJ2-1; 12 bases line up with TRBD2. Trimming cost V 6 bases and J 8 bases; bases outside gene matches: 20. Germline V CDR1 and CDR2: LNHDA, SQIVND (reference sequence). The CDR3 totals 19 residues. The CDR3 nucleotides read TGTGCCAGTAGCCCAAGGGGTACTAGCGGGAGGTCGGGCGACTATGAGCAGTTCTTC. Its protein is CASSPRGTSGRSGDYEQFF.

This clonotype was seen only a few times. As DNA, the CDR3 is TGCGCCAGCAGTAACGAGGGAGCGGGAAGCTACACCTTC. This encodes CASSNEGAGSYTF. The J gene is TRBJ1-2, the V gene TRBV4-1; D is uncertain. CDR3 length: 13 amino acids. The germline gives CDR1 MGHRA, CDR2 YSYEKL. V lost 6 bases, J lost 9 bases, and 17 bases lay in between.

The genes are TRBV4-1 and TRBJ2-2; D is perhaps TRBD1 (6 bases). The ends were cut back, 8 bases at V and 4 bases at J, with 14 bases in the middle. The CDR3 covers 14 residues. CDR1 and CDR2 from the germline V gene are MGHRA and YSYEKL. CDR3 amino acids: CASGLDSFTGELFF. The CDR3 bases are TGCGCCAGCGGCTTGGACAGTTTCACCGGGGAGCTGTTTTTT.

This clonotype was detected only a few times. V and J are TRBV12-5 and TRBJ1-2; D not certain. Germline CDR1 and CDR2: LGHNT and FRNRAP. The CDR3 runs 15 residues. The V and J ends lost 7 bases and 6 bases respectively, with 21 bases between them. DNA of the CDR3: TGTGCTAGTGCCCAGAGCGTGGACGGGGTGGATGGCTACACCTTC. It translates to CASAQSVDGVDGYTF.

The DNA of the CDR3 is TGTGCCAGCAGCCCGAAAGACAGGGGAGGTTGGAACGAGCAGTACTTC. Its translation: CASSPKDRGGWNEQYF. The chain recombines TRBV6-2 or TRBV6-3 with TRBJ2-7; 8 bases are a match to TRBD1. Germline V lookup: CDR1 MNHEY, CDR2 SVGEGT. The CDR3 consists of 16 residues. V dropped 6 bases and J dropped 5; count of bases not matched to a gene: 15.

This clonotype was detected a few times. The CDR3 spells CASSLGVDGHEQFF. The CDR3 nucleotides read TGCGCCAGCAGCTTGGGGGTCGACGGGCATGAGCAGTTCTTC. The rearrangement uses TRBV5-1 and TRBJ2-1; D not resolved. The CDR3 spans 14 residues. Germline V gene sequence: CDR1 SGHRS, CDR2 YFSETQ. Trimming pared 0 bases from V and 8 bases from J, leaving 12 bases between.

The rearrangement links TRBV14 to TRBJ2-5; a weak D match, TRBD2 (6 bases). Deletions cut 0 bases from V and 0 bases from J, with 14 bases between. Germline V gene sequence: CDR1 SGHDN, CDR2 FVKESK. The length of the CDR3 is 17 residues. The CDR3 sequence: CASSQDLAGRYQETQYF. The CDR3 region has the DNA TGTGCCAGCAGCCAAGATTTGGCGGGAAGGTACCAAGAGACCCAGTACTTC.

The V and J genes are TRBV7-9 and TRBJ1-2; no firm D call. Trimming stripped 5 bases from V and 8 bases from J, with 24 bases between. Germline assignment: CDR1 SEHNR and CDR2 FQNEAQ (reference sequence). The CDR3 loop spans 16 amino acids. CDR3 DNA sequence: TGTGCCAGCAGCCCTCCGAACCCCAAGGGAAGTGGAGGCTACACCTTC. Its translation is CASSPPNPKGSGGYTF.

The chain has TRBV12-3 or TRBV12-4 and TRBJ2-1; D is undetermined. Trimming pared 4 bases from V and 4 bases from J, leaving 14 bases between. CDR3 length equals 15 residues. This chain's CDR3 is CASSYLSLVYNEQFF. In DNA, the CDR3 is TGTGCCAGCAGTTACCTTAGCCTGGTATACAATGAGCAGTTCTTC.

The rearrangement uses TRBV15 and TRBJ1-5; D not resolved. The CDR3 spans 14 residues. The V end was cut by 2 bases, the J end by 9 bases, with 14 bases between. CDR1 is LNHNV, CDR2 YYDKDF, per germline (reference sequence). The CDR3 coding sequence is TGTGCCACCAGCAGAAACGGCGTGGGAACGCCCCAGCATTTT. It specifies CATSRNGVGTPQHF.

This clonotype was counted only a few times. The CDR3 nucleotides are TGCAGTGCTCCCCGGGACAGGGGGCTACGGACTGAAGCTTTCTTT. Amino acid sequence: CSAPRDRGLRTEAFF. V and J are TRBV20-1 and TRBJ1-1; 12 positions agree with TRBD1. The V segment lost 5 bases and the J segment 5 bases; nucleotides outside the gene matches: 9. CDR1 is DFQATT, CDR2 SNEGSKA, per germline (reference sequence). There are 15 residues in the CDR3.

J is TRBJ2-7 and V is TRBV29-1, with D uncertain. The CDR3 extends over 13 amino acids. V gave up 2 bases and J gave up 0 bases, with 8 bases separating them. The germline V gene encodes CDR1 SQVTM and CDR2 ANQGSEA. CDR3 residues: CSVERADSYEQYF. CDR3 coding DNA: TGCAGCGTTGAAAGGGCGGACTCCTACGAGCAGTACTTC.

The gene calls are TRBV9 and TRBJ2-3; D unresolved. The length of the CDR3 is 12 residues. Trimming shortened V by 3 bases and J by 2 bases, and 4 bases separated the two germline ends. The germline V gene encodes CDR1 SGDLS and CDR2 YYNGEE. In nucleotides, the CDR3 is TGTGCCAGCAGCGCTCACACAGATACGCAGTATTTT. Translated, it gives CASSAHTDTQYF.

This sequence joins TRBV12-3 or TRBV12-4 and TRBJ2-3; D remains unclear. This CDR3 is 16 amino acids long. V shed 1 base and J shed 2 bases, with 13 bases lying between them. CDR3 in amino acids: CASSLGLLKPTDTQYF. The CDR3 coding sequence is TGTGCCAGCAGTTTAGGACTTCTTAAACCCACAGATACGCAGTATTTT.

A few counts support this clonotype. DNA for the CDR3: TGTGCCAGCAGTTCGTTGGGAGGGACAGGGGCCTCCCATCTTACCTACAATGAGCAGTTCTTC. Protein: CASSSLGGTGASHLTYNEQFF. This rearrangement joins TRBV12-3 or TRBV12-4 to TRBJ2-1, with 10 bases matching TRBD1. The CDR3 consists of 21 residues. J lost 2 bases, V lost 4 bases, and 20 bases had no gene match.

This clonotype was picked up a small number of times. V and J are TRBV7-2 and TRBJ2-1; D may match TRBD1 or TRBD2 (6 bases each). CDR3 size: 14 residues. Trimming took off 2 bases at V and 8 bases at J, with 13 bases between the two ends. Per the germline V gene, CDR1 is SGHTA and CDR2 is FQGNSA. The CDR3 loop is CASSLRRGDDEQFF. CDR3 in DNA: TGTGCCAGCAGCTTACGGAGGGGGGACGATGAGCAGTTCTTC.

This chain uses TRBV29-1 with TRBJ2-7; 7 bases map to TRBD1. CDR3 size: 14 residues. With 2 bases clipped from V and 2 bases from J, the junction kept 6 bases outside the gene matches. Germline V gene lookup returns CDR1 SQVTM and CDR2 ANQGSEA. The CDR3 region has the DNA TGCAGCGTTGAACTTACAGGGGTCCCCTACGAGCAGTACTTC. Protein sequence: CSVELTGVPYEQYF.